These 6 T cell receptor beta chains were all obtained from the same sample, sequenced in a study of blood T cells in healthy people across ages. Using a J-beta primer mix together with a sample-barcoded 5' primer, a second PCR was run for about 6 to 12 cycles. TCRdb used MiXCR to reprocess the 5' RACE reads, holding one entry per CDR3 protein. Here the sample spans about 1,000,000 distinct CDR3 sequences, 40% to 50% being singletons. Sequencing was done on a sample of blood. Receptors originate from a woman aged 60 to 75 in good health.

This rearrangement joins TRBV20-1 to TRBJ2-7; TRBD1 matches at 11 bases. Near its end, the DNA agrees better with TRBJ2-5, so the J call may be wrong. The CDR3 runs to 16 residues. CDR1 DFQATT and CDR2 SNEGSKA come from the germline V gene (reference sequence). CDR3 DNA sequence: TGCAGTGCTAGGATCCCTGGGACAGGGGGTACGGAGACCCAGTACTTC. It translates to CSARIPGTGGTETQYF.

This rearrangement joins TRBV6-1 to TRBJ1-2; D not resolved. CDR3 length equals 14 residues. CDR1 and CDR2 (germline): MNHNS, SASEGT. V was pared by 4 bases and J by 9 bases, with 18 bases between. The CDR3 reads CASSAPWSRYSYTF. In nucleotides, the CDR3 is TGTGCCAGCAGTGCGCCCTGGTCGCGTTATAGCTACACCTTC.

This clonotype occurred a few times. This rearrangement joins TRBV27 to TRBJ2-1, with 8 bases fitting TRBD1. This CDR3 is 14 amino acids long. The V segment lost 5 bases and the J segment 4 bases; nucleotides outside the gene matches: 4. Germline CDR1 is MNHEY and CDR2 is SMNVEV (reference sequence). CDR3 in amino acids: CASSPWTGYNEQFF. CDR3 sequence (DNA): TGTGCCAGCAGTCCGTGGACAGGGTACAATGAGCAGTTCTTC.

The chain uses TRBV2 and TRBJ2-5, with D possibly being TRBD1 (5 bases). The CDR3 totals 16 residues. Germline V gene lookup returns CDR1 SNHLY and CDR2 FYNNEI. Trimming cost V 0 bases and J 3 bases, with 14 bases left between them. As DNA, the CDR3 is TGTGCCAGCAGTGAAGCTCAGGGTTTATTCGAAGAGACCCAGTACTTC. Residues: CASSEAQGLFEETQYF.

V and J are TRBV24-1 and TRBJ1-4; D gene uncertain. This CDR3 is built from 15 residues. V lost 1 base and J 7 bases, leaving 12 bases between the germline ends. CDR1 KGHDR and CDR2 SFDVKD come from the germline V gene. In DNA form, the CDR3 reads TGTGCCACCAGTGATTTTGGAGGGAGCGGTGAAAAACTGTTTTTT. It yields the protein CATSDFGGSGEKLFF.

The genes are TRBV6-2 or TRBV6-3 and TRBJ1-2, with D unresolved. With 2 bases removed from V and 1 base from J, the gap between germline ends came to 8 bases. CDR3 length: 14 residues. CDR1 is MNHEY and CDR2 is SVGEGT in the germline V gene. CDR3 bases: TGTGCCAGCAGTTACGGGCTCCTTAACTATGGCTACACCTTC. Amino acid sequence: CASSYGLLNYGYTF.